Each of the 21 T cell receptor beta chains below was sequenced from the same sample in a study of beta chain features in type 1 diabetes. Reverse transcription of all isolated RNA meant that expressed TCRB transcripts were sequenced. Here immunoSEQ multiplex PCR was the method, and the copy in TCRdb shows in-frame clones only, minus some. Seen here are 140,000 or so clones, less than 11% observed once, and the top ten hold around 1.4%. The sequenced sample consisted of naive CD4+ T cells from blood. The source of these receptors is a man between 18 and 35 years old in good health.

The V call is TRBV7-2, the J call TRBJ1-4, with D maybe TRBD1 (6 bases). V lost 6 bases and J 3 bases, leaving 11 bases between the germline ends. The CDR3 covers 14 residues. The germline V gene has CDR1 SGHTA and CDR2 FQGNSA. The DNA of the CDR3 is TGTGCCAGCAGTTTACAGGGCTCTAATGAAAAACTGTTTTTT. Its protein product is CASSLQGSNEKLFF.

This clone turned up a few times. This chain joins TRBV28 and TRBJ1-5; D unclear. The CDR3 consists of 14 residues. The germline V and J ends were trimmed by 10 bases and 9 bases, with 22 bases remaining between them. Germline V gene data show CDR1 as MDHEN and CDR2 as SYDVKM. The CDR3 reads CAISLIESVRPQHF. Written as DNA, the CDR3 is TGTGCCATCTCGCTAATCGAGAGCGTCCGGCCCCAGCATTTT.

With regard to this clone: The same CDR3 arises from other DNA sequences in this sample as well. The rearrangement joins TRBV18 to TRBJ1-5; maybe TRBD1 (5 bases). The CDR3 is 13 residues long. Germline-derived CDR1 and CDR2 are KGHSH and LQKENI. Trimming cost V 3 bases and J 5 bases, with 8 bases left between them. The CDR3 loop reads CASSPGGDQPQHF. In DNA, the CDR3 is TGTGCCAGCTCACCGGGGGGGGATCAGCCCCAGCATTTT.

This clone was counted between two and nine times. The chain uses TRBV5-1 and TRBJ2-1; 12 nucleotides agree with TRBD2. The ends lost 4 bases at V and 3 bases at J; junction bases unmatched: 5. Germline values: CDR1 SGHRS, CDR2 YFSETQ. The CDR3 consists of 16 residues. The CDR3 nucleotides read TGCGCCAGCAGCACTCTACTAGCGGGGGGCTACAATGAGCAGTTCTTC. It codes for CASSTLLAGGYNEQFF.

This clone was counted a few times. This sequence joins TRBV18 and TRBJ2-1; D uncertain. The CDR3 spans 13 residues. Looked up from germline, CDR1 is KGHSH and CDR2 is LQKENI. V was clipped by 2 bases and J by 5 bases, with 7 bases between them. CDR3 sequence (DNA): TGTGCCAGCTCACCATTCGAGAACAATGAGCAGTTCTTC. Its protein product is CASSPFENNEQFF.

The chain combines TRBV11-2 with TRBJ2-7; 11 bases fit TRBD2. The CDR3 has 15 residues. Germline CDR1 reads SGHAT; CDR2 reads FQNNGV. J gave up 3 bases and V 1 base, and 2 bases lay outside the gene matches. CDR3 loop: CASSLGGTSGYEQYF. CDR3 bases: TGTGCCAGCAGCTTAGGGGGGACTAGCGGCTACGAGCAGTACTTC.

This clone has only a few counts. This sequence joins TRBV11-2 and TRBJ2-5, with D maybe TRBD2 (6 bases). The CDR3 is 13 residues long. V lost 11 bases, J lost 2 bases, and 15 bases lay in between. From germline, CDR1 is SGHAT and CDR2 FQNNGV. The CDR3 here is CAGSGGRQETQYF. DNA for the CDR3: TGTGCCGGATCAGGAGGGAGACAAGAGACCCAGTACTTC.

The chain carries TRBV5-1 and TRBJ2-3, with 10 bases lining up with TRBD1. The junction had 8 bases not matched to a gene; V was cut back by 4 bases and J by 6 bases. The CDR3 runs to 15 residues. Germline values: CDR1 SGHRS, CDR2 YFSETQ. DNA for the CDR3: TGCGCCAGCAGCGGACAGGGGGTTTACATGGATACGCAGTATTTT. Translation: CASSGQGVYMDTQYF.

This clone was recorded many times. The V gene is TRBV14, the J gene TRBJ2-3; 10 nucleotides align to TRBD2. Germline V lookup: CDR1 SGHDN, CDR2 FVKESK. This CDR3 contains 16 residues. After removal of 5 bases from V and 0 bases from J, the junction contained 5 bases not matched to a gene. The chain's CDR3 is CASSYGLAASTDTQYF. The CDR3 DNA reads as TGTGCCAGCAGCTACGGACTAGCGGCAAGCACAGATACGCAGTATTTT.

The V and J genes are TRBV28 and TRBJ2-2, with D maybe TRBD2 (6 bases). The V gene's germline CDR1 is MDHEN and CDR2 SYDVKM. This CDR3 is built from 15 residues. Trimming took off 3 bases at V and 3 bases at J, with 11 bases between the two ends. The DNA of the CDR3 is TGTGCCAGCAGTTTGGGGGGTGCTGACACCGGGGAGCTGTTTTTT. This sequence encodes CASSLGGADTGELFF.

This clone has more than one count but fewer than ten. V is TRBV6-1 and J is TRBJ2-7; 8 nucleotides match TRBD1. Germline assignment: CDR1 MNHNS and CDR2 SASEGT. Unmatched junction bases numbered 8, after V lost 5 bases and J lost 5 bases. The CDR3 length is 14 residues. The CDR3 nucleotides read TGTGCCAGCAGTTATGACCGGACAGGGAACGAGCAGTACTTC. Encoded protein: CASSYDRTGNEQYF.

This clone was seen ten or more times. V and J are TRBV13 and TRBJ1-4, with 8 positions matching TRBD1. V was clipped by 3 bases and J by 3 bases; unmatched bases: 0. This CDR3 has 14 amino acids. Germline lookup yields CDR1 PRHDT and CDR2 FYEKMQ (reference sequence). The CDR3 reads CASSLGQANEKLFF. CDR3 DNA sequence: TGTGCCAGCAGCTTGGGACAGGCTAATGAAAAACTGTTTTTT.

This clone was seen many times. The chain has TRBV5-4 and TRBJ2-5, with D perhaps TRBD2 (6 bases). CDR1 is SGHNT, CDR2 YYREEE, per germline (reference sequence). The V end was cut by 1 base, the J end by 3 bases, with 13 bases between. The CDR3 totals 15 residues. DNA of the CDR3: TGTGCCAGCAGCTTGAGCCCGGGGGTTGAAGAGACCCAGTACTTC. Translating it yields CASSLSPGVEETQYF.

This clone came up a few times. CDR3 amino acids: CASSLGGASTDTQYF. The CDR3 DNA follows: TGCGCCAGCAGCTTGGGCGGGGCGAGCACAGATACGCAGTATTTT. V gene TRBV5-1 combines with J gene TRBJ2-3; a weak D match, TRBD2 (6 bases). V lost 0 bases, J lost 0 bases, and 8 bases lay in between. Per the germline V gene, CDR1 is SGHRS and CDR2 is YFSETQ. The CDR3 is made up of 15 amino acids.

This clone appeared a few times. The rearrangement uses TRBV28 and TRBJ1-2, with D perhaps TRBD1 (5 bases). In germline, CDR1 is MDHEN, CDR2 SYDVKM. The CDR3 runs 14 residues. The ends were cut back, 6 bases at V and 3 bases at J, with 14 bases in the middle. The CDR3 nucleotides read TGTGCCAGCAGCTGGGGGGGGAAGGACTATGGCTACACCTTC. Translating it yields CASSWGGKDYGYTF.

This clone turned up a few times. The J gene is TRBJ2-1, the V gene TRBV7-2, with 8 bases matching TRBD1. With V trimmed by 1 base and J by 5 bases, 4 bases remained unmatched. Germline-derived CDR1 and CDR2 are SGHTA and FQGNSA. The CDR3 is made up of 15 amino acids. The CDR3 bases are TGTGCCAGCAGCTTAGAGACAGGGGTGGACAATGAGCAGTTCTTC. The encoded protein is CASSLETGVDNEQFF.

This clone has more than one count but fewer than ten. The chain is built from TRBV23-1 and TRBJ1-1; D is ambiguous. TRBV23-1 is an open reading frame, and its role is uncertain. The V end was cut by 6 bases, the J end by 0 bases, with 17 bases between. CDR3 length: 16 amino acids. CDR3 in amino acids: CASSRQLGSLNTEAFF. The DNA for the CDR3 is TGCGCCAGCAGCCGACAACTAGGGAGCCTGAACACTGAAGCTTTCTTT.

V is TRBV15 and J is TRBJ2-1; 12 bases are shared with TRBD1. V was pared by 0 bases and J by 8 bases, with 5 bases of the junction left unmatched. Germline V lookup: CDR1 LNHNV, CDR2 YYDKDF (reference sequence). The CDR3 is 16 residues long. CDR3 region: CATSRELGQGADEQFF. Written as DNA, the CDR3 is TGTGCCACCAGCAGAGAGTTGGGACAGGGGGCGGATGAGCAGTTCTTC.

This rearrangement joins TRBV10-3 to TRBJ2-1, with D maybe TRBD1 (5 bases). CDR1 and CDR2 from the germline V gene are ENHRY and SYGVKD. V lost 8 bases to trimming and J lost 6 bases, with 14 bases between them. CDR3 length equals 13 residues. The CDR3 reads CAIGIRGGNEQFF. As DNA, the CDR3 is TGTGCCATCGGGATTAGGGGCGGCAATGAGCAGTTCTTC.

CDR3 region: CASSSATGGAGQPQHF. The CDR3 DNA reads TGTGCCAGCAGCTCGGCGACAGGGGGCGCGGGGCAGCCCCAGCATTTT. The genes are TRBV11-2 and TRBJ1-5; 10 bases line up with TRBD1. This CDR3 has 16 residues. The junction had 10 bases not matched to a gene; V was cut back by 4 bases and J by 7 bases. Germline V gene lookup returns CDR1 SGHAT and CDR2 FQNNGV.

The rearrangement links TRBV4-2 to TRBJ2-5; 8 bases are a match to TRBD2. The CDR3 totals 16 residues. V was pared by 0 bases and J by 4 bases, with 7 bases of the junction left unmatched. Germline CDR1 LGHNA, CDR2 YNFKEQ. The CDR3 protein is CASSQDRAGASETQYF. The CDR3 DNA sequence: TGTGCCAGCAGCCAAGATCGAGCGGGGGCCTCAGAGACCCAGTACTTC.